This TCR beta chain appears in the sequencing data of a study of T-cell memory formation after mild COVID-19. Notes on the study in general: Whether day 37 second-wave clones are SARS-CoV-2-specific was not confirmed. The main location of contracting CD4+ clones was CM and EM, and that of contracting CD8+ clones was EMRA.

This clonotype was seen more than once but under ten times. The antigen is not known. TCRdb redid the calling of the 5' RACE reads with MiXCR, one entry per CDR3 protein. Of fewer than 250,000 distinct CDR3 sequences listed, around 20% are singletons. V shed 1 base and J shed 1 base, with 9 bases lying between them. CDR3 size: 15 residues. V usage is TRBV12-3 or TRBV12-4 and J usage is TRBJ2-3; tentative D call: TRBD2 (5 bases). The specimen sequenced was PBMCs or a T cell subset sorted from them (not recorded which). The source is an adult woman who had mild COVID-19 (a few samples of this study predate the infection). Cell type and time point are not known. CDR3 bases: TGTGCCAGCAGTTTAGGGACTCCCGGCACAGATACGCAGTATTTT. Encoded protein: CASSLGTPGTDTQYF.